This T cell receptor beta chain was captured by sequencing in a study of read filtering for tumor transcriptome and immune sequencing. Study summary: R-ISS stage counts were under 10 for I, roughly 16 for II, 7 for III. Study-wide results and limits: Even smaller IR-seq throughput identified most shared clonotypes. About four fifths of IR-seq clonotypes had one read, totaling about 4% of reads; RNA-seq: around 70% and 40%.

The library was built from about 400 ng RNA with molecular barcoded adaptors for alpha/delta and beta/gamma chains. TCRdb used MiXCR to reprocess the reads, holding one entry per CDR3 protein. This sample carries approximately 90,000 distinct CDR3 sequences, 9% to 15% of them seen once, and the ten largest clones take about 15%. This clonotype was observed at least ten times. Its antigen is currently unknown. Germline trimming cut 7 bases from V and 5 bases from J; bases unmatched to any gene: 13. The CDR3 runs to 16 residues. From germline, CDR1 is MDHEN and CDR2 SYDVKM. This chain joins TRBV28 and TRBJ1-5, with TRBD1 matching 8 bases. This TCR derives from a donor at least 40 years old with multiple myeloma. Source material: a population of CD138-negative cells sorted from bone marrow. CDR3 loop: CASNWSHGQGYQPQHF. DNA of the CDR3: TGTGCCAGCAACTGGAGCCACGGACAGGGCTATCAGCCCCAGCATTTT.